This entry lists 19 T cell receptor beta chains sequenced from one sample in a study of CD8 T cells in ankylosing spondylitis. TCRdb re-analysed the 5' RACE reads in MiXCR, keeping a single row per CDR3 protein. Among about 150,000 distinct CDR3 sequences, 5.5% to 7.5% were seen once, and the ten largest hold approximately 13%. Sample: blood, either unsorted or a sorted T cell fraction (not recorded which). All receptors derive from a female donor with ankylosing spondylitis or in good health (not recorded which).

This clonotype was seen many times. This chain connects TRBV24-1 to TRBJ2-1; 10 bases map to TRBD1. Looked up from germline, CDR1 is KGHDR and CDR2 is SFDVKD. J gave up 8 bases and V 6 bases, and 6 bases lay outside the gene matches. There are 14 residues in the CDR3. Written as DNA, the CDR3 is TGTGCCACCAGTTCGGGACAGGGGTTTGATGAGCAGTTCTTC. This translates into CATSSGQGFDEQFF.

This clonotype has ten or more counts. J is TRBJ2-1 and V is TRBV5-1; 10 nucleotides align to TRBD2. CDR1 SGHRS and CDR2 YFSETQ come from the germline V gene. The CDR3 sequence is 14 residues long. V lost 7 bases, J lost 9 bases, and 10 bases stayed unmatched. CDR3 DNA sequence: TGCGCCAGCGGCGTAGCGGGGGGCAACAGTGAGCAGTTCTTC. Its protein product is CASGVAGGNSEQFF.

In its sample, this clonotype was seen a few times. The CDR3 region has the DNA TGTGCCTGGCGCCGACTAGCGGGGGGGCTCGCGGAGACCCAGTACTTC. This sequence encodes CAWRRLAGGLAETQYF. The chain employs TRBV30 and TRBJ2-5, with 14 bases matching TRBD2. Germline V CDR1 and CDR2: GTSNPN, SVGIG (reference sequence). The CDR3 has 16 amino acids. J lost 5 bases, V lost 5 bases, and 10 bases had no gene match.

This clonotype was detected ten times or more. J is TRBJ2-1 and V is TRBV27; TRBD1 might be the D (5 bases). V was pared by 3 bases and J by 7 bases, with 13 bases between. The CDR3 runs to 14 residues. Germline CDR1 and CDR2: MNHEY and SMNVEV (reference sequence). CDR3 bases: TGTGCCAGCAGTTTCCTCAGGGAAAGGAATGAGCAGTTCTTC. It encodes CASSFLRERNEQFF.

This clonotype was detected a few times. J is TRBJ2-2 and V is TRBV5-2; the table's TRBD1 call for D was not verified on the DNA. TRBV5-2 is a pseudogene. CDR3 length: 14 residues. The CDR3 DNA follows: TGTGCCATGGGCCCCGGTCAGGCGGGCGGGGAGCTGTTTTTT. Protein sequence: CAMGPGQAGGELFF.

There are a few counts of this clonotype. V is TRBV6-1 and J is TRBJ2-3; the D is unclear. The ends were cut back, 10 bases at V and 0 bases at J, with 14 bases in the middle. Germline V gene sequence: CDR1 MNHNS, CDR2 SASEGT. This CDR3 is 14 amino acids long. CDR3 sequence reads: CAIRPYASTDTQYF. The CDR3 region has the DNA TGTGCCATCCGTCCATACGCTAGCACAGATACGCAGTATTTT.

Ten or more counts support this clonotype. The chain is built from TRBV5-6 and TRBJ1-1; TRBD1 matches at 7 bases. CDR3 length equals 13 residues. J gave up 7 bases and V 5 bases, and 8 bases lay outside the gene matches. Germline loops: CDR1 SGHDT, CDR2 YYEEEE. The CDR3 DNA reads TGTGCCAGCAGGATGACAGGGTCCGGTGAAGCTTTCTTT. Amino acid sequence: CASRMTGSGEAFF.

Ten or more counts support this clonotype. The chain couples TRBV27 to TRBJ2-7; D is undetermined. The CDR3 totals 14 residues. V dropped 7 bases and J dropped 2 bases, with 15 bases sitting between them. CDR1 is MNHEY, CDR2 SMNVEV, per germline (reference sequence). Here the CDR3 reads CASTTLGGTYEQYF. The CDR3 coding sequence is TGTGCCAGCACCACACTCGGCGGAACCTACGAGCAGTACTTC.

The genes are TRBV29-1 and TRBJ2-7; 11 nucleotides match TRBD1. The CDR3 length is 12 residues. Germline lookup yields CDR1 SQVTM and CDR2 ANQGSEA. Losses at the gene ends were 7 bases for V and 9 bases for J; bases not matched to a gene: 8. The CDR3 sequence is CSAGQGANAQYF. CDR3 bases: TGCAGCGCCGGACAGGGGGCAAACGCGCAGTACTTC.

This clonotype was counted many times. The V gene is TRBV2, the J gene TRBJ2-2; a possible D gene is TRBD2 (5 bases). V shed 6 bases and J shed 4 bases, with 15 bases lying between them. Per germline, CDR1 SNHLY and CDR2 FYNNEI. The CDR3 spans 15 residues. CDR3 DNA: TGTGCCAGCAGCAGAGAAGGGAGTCCCACCGGGGAGCTGTTTTTT. Encoded protein: CASSREGSPTGELFF.

This clonotype has ten or more counts. The rearrangement links TRBV19 to TRBJ1-5, with 10 bases that match TRBD1. The germline CDR1 and CDR2 sequences are LNHDA and SQIVND (reference sequence). The CDR3 loop spans 15 amino acids. The V segment lost 5 bases and the J segment 0 bases; nucleotides outside the gene matches: 1. In nucleotides, the CDR3 is TGTGCCAGTAGTGACAGGGGGCATAGCAATCAGCCCCAGCATTTT. It encodes CASSDRGHSNQPQHF.

This clonotype has ten or more counts. The chain is built from TRBV7-2 and TRBJ2-1; 7 bases fit TRBD2. Looked up from germline, CDR1 is SGHTA and CDR2 is FQGNSA. This CDR3 contains 15 residues. V gave up 1 base and J gave up 4 bases; unmatched junction bases: 4. The CDR3 region is CASSLVGGSYNEQFF. As DNA, the CDR3 is TGTGCCAGCAGCTTAGTGGGGGGGTCTTACAATGAGCAGTTCTTC.

Ten or more counts support this clonotype. This chain joins TRBV6-4 and TRBJ2-3; D is undetermined. This CDR3 has 13 amino acids. Looked up from germline, CDR1 is MRHNA and CDR2 is SNTAGT. V lost 1 base to trimming and J lost 2 bases, with 4 bases between them. The CDR3 protein is CASSDLDTDTQYF. The CDR3 DNA reads TGTGCCAGCAGTGACTTAGACACAGATACGCAGTATTTT.

The sample holds many counts of this clonotype. CDR3 residues: CATSRDGDRANLGYGYTF. The CDR3 bases are TGTGCCACCAGCAGAGATGGGGACAGGGCCAACCTGGGCTATGGCTACACCTTC. The chain uses TRBV15 and TRBJ1-2, with TRBD1 matching over 9 bases. The germline V gene encodes CDR1 LNHNV and CDR2 YYDKDF (reference sequence). Unmatched junction bases numbered 12, after V lost 0 bases and J lost 4 bases. This CDR3 is 18 amino acids long.

This chain connects TRBV20-1 to TRBJ2-7; no reliable D call. V was cut by 0 bases and J by 0 bases, with 6 bases left in between. The CDR3 has 13 residues. The germline V gene encodes CDR1 DFQATT and CDR2 SNEGSKA (reference sequence). CDR3 DNA sequence: TGCAGTGCTAGAGATGGGTTCTCCTACGAGCAGTACTTC. Residues: CSARDGFSYEQYF.

This clonotype was found many times. This chain links TRBV11-2 with TRBJ1-2; no clear D. Trimming cost V 3 bases and J 1 base, with 12 bases left between them. The length of the CDR3 is 15 residues. In germline, CDR1 is SGHAT, CDR2 FQNNGV. The CDR3 region is CASSFETVFNYGYTF. The CDR3 coding sequence is TGTGCCAGCAGCTTTGAAACAGTATTTAACTATGGCTACACCTTC.

This clonotype was counted ten times or more. The V and J genes are TRBV12-3 or TRBV12-4 and TRBJ2-3; no definite D call. Trimming cost V 3 bases and J 0 bases, with 10 bases left between them. The CDR3 is 15 amino acids. The CDR3 DNA reads TGTGCCAGCAGTTTTGCTTCCGTGAGCACAGATACGCAGTATTTT. It is translated as CASSFASVSTDTQYF.

This clonotype occurred many times. This sequence joins TRBV9 and TRBJ2-3; unclear D gene. V lost 9 bases and J 2 bases, leaving 7 bases between the germline ends. The CDR3 has 11 amino acids. Germline CDR1 SGDLS, CDR2 YYNGEE. CDR3 sequence reads: CATRSTDTQYF. CDR3 coding DNA: TGTGCCACCAGATCCACAGATACGCAGTATTTT.

This clonotype was picked up many times. The V and J genes are TRBV18 and TRBJ2-3, with D unresolved. The CDR3 runs 14 residues. V dropped 2 bases and J dropped 3 bases, with 9 bases sitting between them. Germline V CDR1 and CDR2: KGHSH, LQKENI. The CDR3 spells CASSPYGLTDTQYF. The CDR3 DNA reads TGTGCCAGCTCACCATACGGCTTGACAGATACGCAGTATTTT.